Presented here are 10 T cell receptor beta chains from one specimen sequenced in a study of T cell repertoires in ileal Crohn's disease. The method was immunoSEQ multiplex PCR; TCRdb's version includes in-frame clones alone and lacks a portion of them. Of tens of thousands of clones listed, approximately 88% are singletons. Described time point: neoterminal ileum biopsy at postoperative endoscopy, about 6 months after surgery. Material: ileal tissue. These receptors were collected from an adult with Crohn's disease.

This clone was seen only once. The rearrangement links TRBV4-3 to TRBJ2-1; no definite D call. Trimming stripped 4 bases from V and 6 bases from J, with 16 bases between. The CDR3 is 15 amino acids. Germline CDR1 and CDR2: LGHNA and YSLEER. Here the CDR3 DNA reads TGCGCCAGCAGCCCCGCTTTTCTCACTCTCAATGAGCAGTTCTTC. Translation gives CASSPAFLTLNEQFF.

V usage is TRBV4-1 and J usage is TRBJ1-2; D might be TRBD1 (6 bases). CDR3 length equals 14 residues. With 2 bases removed from V and 4 bases from J, the gap between germline ends came to 11 bases. CDR1 is MGHRA and CDR2 is YSYEKL in the germline V gene. CDR3 protein: CASSQQGHLYGYTF. CDR3 DNA sequence: TGCGCCAGCAGCCAACAGGGGCATCTCTATGGCTACACCTTC.

The genes are TRBV29-1 and TRBJ1-4; D might be TRBD1 (5 bases). Germline lookup yields CDR1 SQVTM and CDR2 ANQGSEA. The CDR3 runs 12 residues. V shed 6 bases and J shed 4 bases, with 9 bases lying between them. This CDR3 reads CSVRDYNEKLFF. CDR3 coding DNA: TGCAGCGTCCGGGACTATAATGAAAAACTGTTTTTT.

The V gene is TRBV5-1, the J gene TRBJ1-6; 7 nucleotides match TRBD1. V lost 1 base, J lost 7 bases, and 2 bases stayed unmatched. This CDR3 spans 14 amino acids. CDR1 and CDR2 from the germline V gene are SGHRS and YFSETQ. The CDR3 is CASSLQGDNSPLHF. CDR3 bases: TGCGCCAGCAGCTTGCAGGGGGACAATTCACCCCTCCACTTT.

This chain connects TRBV7-9 to TRBJ2-7, with 8 positions matching TRBD1. The CDR3 totals 14 residues. Per germline, CDR1 SEHNR and CDR2 FQNEAQ (reference sequence). The trim removed 4 bases at V and 6 bases at J, leaving 8 bases unmatched. DNA of the CDR3: TGTGCCAGCAGCTCCGGGACAGGTCATTTCGAGCAGTACGTC. Encoded protein: CASSSGTGHFEQYV.

The rearrangement links TRBV6-5 to TRBJ1-5, with a weak D call TRBD1 (6 bases). The CDR3 runs 14 residues. Germline loops: CDR1 MNHEY, CDR2 SVGAGI. V was trimmed by 6 bases and J by 1 base, leaving 10 bases between them. In DNA, the CDR3 is TGTGCCAGCAGGGCGGACAGAAGCAATCAGCCCCAGCATTTT. This gives the protein CASRADRSNQPQHF.

V is TRBV14 and J is TRBJ2-1; 8 bases match TRBD2. Germline values: CDR1 SGHDN, CDR2 FVKESK. The CDR3 consists of 15 residues. With 0 bases clipped from V and 10 bases from J, the junction kept 8 bases outside the gene matches. CDR3 sequence (DNA): TGTGCCAGCAGCCAAGATCGCGGGAGGATTGGGGAGCAGTTCTTC. This gives the protein CASSQDRGRIGEQFF. The full variable domain, rest sourced from reference TRBV14 and TRBJ2-1, is EAGVTQFPSHSVIEKGQTVTLRCDPISGHDNLYWYRRVMGKEIKFLLHFVKESKQDESGMPNNRFLAERTGGTYSTLKVQPAELEDSGVYFCASSQDRGRIGEQFFGPGTRLTVL.

The V call is TRBV6-5, the J call TRBJ2-5; weak D call: TRBD2 (5 bases). Germline V gene sequence: CDR1 MNHEY, CDR2 SVGAGI. The CDR3 runs 15 residues. V shed 8 bases and J shed 5 bases, with 21 bases lying between them. The CDR3 sequence is CASFGISRGLETQYF. In DNA form, the CDR3 reads TGTGCCAGCTTTGGCATAAGTCGGGGTTTGGAGACCCAGTACTTC.

The chain combines TRBV6-4 with TRBJ2-2; D is perhaps TRBD1 (5 bases). The germline V gene has CDR1 MRHNA and CDR2 SNTAGT. V lost 5 bases, J lost 5 bases, and 18 bases lay in between. The CDR3 sequence is 16 residues long. This CDR3 reads CASSTSPGKGTGELFF. The CDR3 DNA reads as TGTGCCAGCAGTACCTCCCCAGGGAAGGGGACCGGGGAGCTGTTTTTT.

The chain employs TRBV7-2 and TRBJ1-3; maybe TRBD1 (5 bases). The germline V gene has CDR1 SGHTA and CDR2 FQGNSA. Trimming left V 4 bases short and J 4 bases short, with 11 bases between. The CDR3 has 14 amino acids. This chain's CDR3 is CASSWAQGGNTIYF. DNA for the CDR3: TGTGCCAGCAGCTGGGCGCAGGGAGGAAACACCATATATTTT.